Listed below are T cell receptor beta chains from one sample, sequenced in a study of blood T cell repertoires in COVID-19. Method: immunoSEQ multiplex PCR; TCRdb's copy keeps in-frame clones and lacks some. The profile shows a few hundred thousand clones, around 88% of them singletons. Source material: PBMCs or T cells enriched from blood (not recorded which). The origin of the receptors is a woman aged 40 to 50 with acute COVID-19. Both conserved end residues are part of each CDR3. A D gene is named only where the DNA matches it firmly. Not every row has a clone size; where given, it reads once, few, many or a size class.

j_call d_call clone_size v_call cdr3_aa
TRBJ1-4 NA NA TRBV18 CASSPPGRTNEKLFF
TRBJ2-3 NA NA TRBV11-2 CASSLVARRTTDTQYF
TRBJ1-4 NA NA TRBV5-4 CASSWATNEKLFF
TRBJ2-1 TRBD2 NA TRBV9 CASSVLSLAGVSEQFF
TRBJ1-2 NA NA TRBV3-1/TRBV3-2 CASSQEAEGVYGYTF
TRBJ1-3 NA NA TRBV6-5 CASSPIQGGNTIYF
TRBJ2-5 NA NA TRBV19 CASSIGLGETQYF
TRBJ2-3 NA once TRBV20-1 CSTNRADTQYF
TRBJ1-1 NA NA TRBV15 CATSSYFGGDTEAFF
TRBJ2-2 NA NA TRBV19 CASSQGHSNTGELFF
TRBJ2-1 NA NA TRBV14 CASSHLTNDNEQFF
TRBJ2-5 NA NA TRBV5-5 CASSVTGTGQETQYF
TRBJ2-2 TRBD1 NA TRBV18 CASSPRQGSNTGELFF
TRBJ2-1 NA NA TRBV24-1 CATSKPSQSSYNEQFF
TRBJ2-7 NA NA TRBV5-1 CASSLDRAASGYEQYF
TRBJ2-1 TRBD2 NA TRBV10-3 CAISGTAGGFHEQFF
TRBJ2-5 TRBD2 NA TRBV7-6 CARWIVAGGEETQYF
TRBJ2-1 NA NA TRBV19 CASSISAIRVNEQFF
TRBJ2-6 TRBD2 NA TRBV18 CASSPFSGRLGANVLTF
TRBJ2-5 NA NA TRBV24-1 CATSEGGRVETQYF
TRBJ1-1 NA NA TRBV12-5 CASGTNGLNEKNTEAFF
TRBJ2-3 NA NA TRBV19 CASSLGQSTDTQYF
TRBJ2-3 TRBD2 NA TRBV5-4 CASSLQRLADTDTQYF
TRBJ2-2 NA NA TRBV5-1 CASSSVLNTGELFF
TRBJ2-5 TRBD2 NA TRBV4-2 CASSQGPGLAETQYF
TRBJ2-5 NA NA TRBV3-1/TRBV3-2 CASSLQGTQIKETQYF
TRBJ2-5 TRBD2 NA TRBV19 CASQPGLAGETQYF
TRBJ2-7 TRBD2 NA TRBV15 CATSRGTSSDEQYF
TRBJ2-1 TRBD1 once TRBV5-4 CASSPDRSNEQFF
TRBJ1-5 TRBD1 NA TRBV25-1 CASSRTGENQPQHF
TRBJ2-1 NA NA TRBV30 CAWSGRFRLYNEQFF
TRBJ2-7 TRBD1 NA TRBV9 CASSGQGANYEQYF
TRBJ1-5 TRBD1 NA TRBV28 CASSRQGAVQPQHF
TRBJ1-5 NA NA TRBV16 CASSQSWPDQPQHF
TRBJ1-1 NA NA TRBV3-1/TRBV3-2 CASSQAGGTAEAFF
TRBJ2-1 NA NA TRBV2 CASRKEGTPYNEQFF
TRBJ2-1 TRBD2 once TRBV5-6 CASRPGLAGGVSNEQFF
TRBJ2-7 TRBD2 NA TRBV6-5 CASSREMGLVYEQYF
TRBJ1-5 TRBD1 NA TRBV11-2 CASSLDQGAVQPQHF
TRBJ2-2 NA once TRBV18 CASSPRVVNTGELFF
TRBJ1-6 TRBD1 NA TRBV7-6 CASSLGQGKNNSPLHF
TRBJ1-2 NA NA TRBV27 CATTAFHRVTDPNPGYTF
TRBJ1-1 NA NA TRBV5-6 CASSLARVTEAFF
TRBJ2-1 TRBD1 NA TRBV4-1 CASSQNVLDRSYNEQFF